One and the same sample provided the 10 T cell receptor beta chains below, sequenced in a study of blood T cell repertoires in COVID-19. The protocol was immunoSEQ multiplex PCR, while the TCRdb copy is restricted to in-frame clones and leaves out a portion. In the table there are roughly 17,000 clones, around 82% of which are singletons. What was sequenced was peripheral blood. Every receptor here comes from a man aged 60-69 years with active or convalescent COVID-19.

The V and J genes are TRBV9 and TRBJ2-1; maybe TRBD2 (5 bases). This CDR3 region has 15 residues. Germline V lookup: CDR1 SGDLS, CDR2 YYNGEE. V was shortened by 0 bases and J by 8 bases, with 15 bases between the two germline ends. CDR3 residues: CASSVVPGNKDEQFF. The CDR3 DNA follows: TGTGCCAGCAGCGTAGTGCCCGGGAATAAGGATGAGCAGTTCTTC.

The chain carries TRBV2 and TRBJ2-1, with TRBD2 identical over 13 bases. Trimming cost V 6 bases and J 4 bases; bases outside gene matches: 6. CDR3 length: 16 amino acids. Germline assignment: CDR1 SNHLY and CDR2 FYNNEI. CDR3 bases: TGTGCCAGCAGACCACCGACTAGCGGGGGGTACAATGAGCAGTTCTTC. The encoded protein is CASRPPTSGGYNEQFF.

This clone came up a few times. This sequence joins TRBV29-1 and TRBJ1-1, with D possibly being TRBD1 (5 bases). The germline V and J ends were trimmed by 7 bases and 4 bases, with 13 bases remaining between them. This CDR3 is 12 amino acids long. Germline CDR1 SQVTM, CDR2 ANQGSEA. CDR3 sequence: CSGQPSATEAFF. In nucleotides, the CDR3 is TGCAGCGGACAGCCTTCTGCCACTGAAGCTTTCTTT.

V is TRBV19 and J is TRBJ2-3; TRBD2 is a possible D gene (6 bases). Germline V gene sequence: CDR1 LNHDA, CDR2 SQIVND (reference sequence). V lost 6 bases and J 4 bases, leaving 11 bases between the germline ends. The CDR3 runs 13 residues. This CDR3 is CASSGSLADTQYF. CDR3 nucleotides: TGTGCCAGTAGCGGGAGTTTGGCAGATACGCAGTATTTT. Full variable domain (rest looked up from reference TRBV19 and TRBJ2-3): DGGITQSPKYLFRKEGQNVTLSCEQNLNHDAMYWYRQDPGQGLRLIYYSQIVNDFQKGDIAEGYSVSREKKESFPLTVTSAQKNPTAFYLCASSGSLADTQYFGPGTRLTVL.

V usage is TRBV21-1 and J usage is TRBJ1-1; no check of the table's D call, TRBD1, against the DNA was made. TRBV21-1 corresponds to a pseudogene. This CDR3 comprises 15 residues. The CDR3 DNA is TGTGCCAGCAGCAAAGGGACAGGGGTAAGCACTGAAGCTTTCTTT. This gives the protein CASSKGTGVSTEAFF.

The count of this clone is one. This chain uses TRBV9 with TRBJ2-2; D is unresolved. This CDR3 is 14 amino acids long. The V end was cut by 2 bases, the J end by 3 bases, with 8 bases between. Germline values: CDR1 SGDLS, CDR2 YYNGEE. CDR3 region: CASSVRWDTGELFF. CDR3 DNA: TGTGCCAGCAGCGTGCGGTGGGACACCGGGGAGCTGTTTTTT.

The CDR3 nucleotides are TGTGCCAGCCAGCTAGCGGGAGGGCGAGGGACCTACAATGAGCAGTTCTTC. It codes for CASQLAGGRGTYNEQFF. This chain connects TRBV7-9 to TRBJ2-1; 12 bases are shared with TRBD2. CDR1 is SEHNR, CDR2 FQNEAQ, per germline (reference sequence). V was pared by 8 bases and J by 2 bases, with 10 bases of the junction left unmatched. The CDR3 sequence is 17 residues long.

Here the CDR3 DNA reads TGCAGCGTTGAAAGGGAGAGTCAGCAGTTCTTC. Translation gives CSVERESQQFF. The chain links TRBV29-1 to TRBJ2-1; possibly TRBD2 for D (5 bases). The V and J ends lost 2 bases and 11 bases respectively, with 10 bases between them. The length of the CDR3 is 11 residues. CDR1 is SQVTM and CDR2 is ANQGSEA in the germline V gene.

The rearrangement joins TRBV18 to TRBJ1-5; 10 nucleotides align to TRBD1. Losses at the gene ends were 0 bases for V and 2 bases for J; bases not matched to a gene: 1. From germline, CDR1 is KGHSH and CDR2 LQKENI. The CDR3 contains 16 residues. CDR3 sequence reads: CASSPPGTGGNQPQHF. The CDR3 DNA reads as TGTGCCAGCTCACCACCAGGGACAGGGGGCAATCAGCCCCAGCATTTT.

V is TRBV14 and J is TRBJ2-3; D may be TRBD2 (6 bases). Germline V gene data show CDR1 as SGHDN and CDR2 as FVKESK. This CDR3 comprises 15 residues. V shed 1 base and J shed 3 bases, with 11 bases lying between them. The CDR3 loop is CASSQGRTTTDTQYF. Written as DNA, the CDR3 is TGTGCCAGCAGCCAAGGCAGGACTACGACAGATACGCAGTATTTT.